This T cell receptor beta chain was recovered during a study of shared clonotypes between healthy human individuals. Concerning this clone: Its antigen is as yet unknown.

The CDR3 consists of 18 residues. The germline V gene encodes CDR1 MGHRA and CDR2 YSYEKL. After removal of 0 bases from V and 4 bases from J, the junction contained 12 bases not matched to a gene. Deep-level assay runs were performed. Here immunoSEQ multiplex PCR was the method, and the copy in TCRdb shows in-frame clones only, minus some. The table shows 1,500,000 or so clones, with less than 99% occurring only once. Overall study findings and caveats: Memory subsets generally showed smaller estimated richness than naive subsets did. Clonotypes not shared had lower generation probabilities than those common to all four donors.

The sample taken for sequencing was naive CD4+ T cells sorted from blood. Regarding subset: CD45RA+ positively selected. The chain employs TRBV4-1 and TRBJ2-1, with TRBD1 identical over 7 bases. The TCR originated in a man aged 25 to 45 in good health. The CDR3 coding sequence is TGCGCCAGCAGCCAAGATCCCCCCGGACAGGCGATTTACAATGAGCAGTTCTTC. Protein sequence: CASSQDPPGQAIYNEQFF.